A single sample gave rise to the 13 T cell receptor beta chains below, sequenced in a study of blood T cells in healthy people across ages. Using a J-beta primer mix together with a sample-barcoded 5' primer, a second PCR was run for roughly 7 to 12 cycles. One entry per CDR3 protein results from TCRdb running MiXCR on the 5' RACE reads. The profile shows around 620,000 distinct CDR3 sequences, roughly a quarter of them singletons. What was sequenced was blood. The receptors come from a woman aged 65 to 85 in good health.

The chain carries TRBV19 and TRBJ2-5; D is unclear. Germline CDR1 reads LNHDA; CDR2 reads SQIVND (reference sequence). CDR3 length: 13 residues. Trimming removed 2 bases at V and 5 bases at J, with 9 bases between. CDR3 DNA sequence: TGTGCCAGTAGTATAAATTTTCCGGAGACCCAGTACTTC. Translated, it gives CASSINFPETQYF.

This clonotype has a count of ten or more. J is TRBJ2-5 and V is TRBV5-5; a weak D match, TRBD2 (6 bases). Germline CDR1 is SGHKS and CDR2 is YYEKEE (reference sequence). The germline V and J ends were trimmed by 1 base and 5 bases, with 15 bases remaining between them. This CDR3 comprises 15 residues. CDR3 DNA sequence: TGTGCCAGCAGCTTGATGGGGGGACGAGAGGAGACCCAGTACTTC. Its translation is CASSLMGGREETQYF. Combining the CDR3 with reference TRBV5-5 and TRBJ2-5 gives the whole variable domain DAGVTQSPTHLIKTRGQQVTLRCSPISGHKSVSWYQQVLGQGPQFIFQYYEKEERGRGNFPDRFSARQFPNYSSELNVNALLLGDSALYLCASSLMGGREETQYFGPGTRLLVL.

This clonotype occurred a few times. This chain joins TRBV29-1 and TRBJ1-1; D is possibly TRBD1 (5 bases). CDR1 is SQVTM, CDR2 ANQGSEA, per germline. The CDR3 covers 11 residues. V lost 8 bases and J 4 bases, leaving 11 bases between the germline ends. CDR3 bases: TGCAGCTCCGTGGGGGGCACTGAAGCTTTCTTT. Its protein is CSSVGGTEAFF.

There are a few counts of this clonotype. The J gene is TRBJ1-3, the V gene TRBV29-1; D gene uncertain. This CDR3 is 12 amino acids long. Trimming stripped 7 bases from V and 3 bases from J, with 10 bases between. Looked up from germline, CDR1 is SQVTM and CDR2 is ANQGSEA. In nucleotides, the CDR3 is TGCAGCGCGACCAATTTTGGAAACACCATATATTTT. Translation: CSATNFGNTIYF.

A few counts support this clonotype. This CDR3 reads CSRNQPQHF. The CDR3 DNA reads TGCAGCCGCAATCAGCCCCAGCATTTT. V and J are TRBV29-1 and TRBJ1-5; D gene ambiguous. Trimming stripped 8 bases from V and 2 bases from J, with 1 base between. The CDR3 spans 9 residues. Germline V gene data show CDR1 as SQVTM and CDR2 as ANQGSEA.

This clonotype appeared a few times. The chain couples TRBV3-1 to TRBJ1-6; D is unclear. CDR3 length: 15 amino acids. V lost 1 base to trimming and J lost 6 bases, with 10 bases between them. In germline, CDR1 is LGHDT, CDR2 YNNKEL (reference sequence). CDR3 coding DNA: TGTGCCAGCAGCCAAGGGTCAGGAGTTAATTCACCCCTCCACTTT. This encodes CASSQGSGVNSPLHF.

As DNA, the CDR3 is TGTGCCAGCAGTGGCGACCCCCCCGAGCAGTACTTC. Its translation: CASSGDPPEQYF. This chain links TRBV2 with TRBJ2-7; no firm D call. The CDR3 sequence is 12 residues long. CDR1 and CDR2 from the germline V gene are SNHLY and FYNNEI. V lost 4 bases, J lost 6 bases, and 10 bases lay in between.

The V and J genes are TRBV7-2 and TRBJ2-7, with D tentatively TRBD2 (5 bases). CDR1 and CDR2 from the germline V gene are SGHTA and FQGNSA. The CDR3 consists of 15 residues. Trimming stripped 3 bases from V and 2 bases from J, with 14 bases between. The CDR3 region has the DNA TGTGCCAGCAGCTTGACTCGAGGGTCCCCCTACGAGCAGTACTTC. Its translation: CASSLTRGSPYEQYF.

This chain joins TRBV7-3 and TRBJ1-2; D not resolved. Germline-derived CDR1 and CDR2 are SGHTA and FQGTGA. Trimming pared 4 bases from V and 0 bases from J, leaving 12 bases between. The CDR3 runs to 15 residues. The chain's CDR3 is CASSSRANTNYGYTF. DNA for the CDR3: TGTGCCAGCAGCTCTCGGGCCAATACTAACTATGGCTACACCTTC.

V and J are TRBV12-3 or TRBV12-4 and TRBJ2-1; D is possibly TRBD2 (6 bases). The CDR3 length is 15 residues. V shed 3 bases and J shed 5 bases, with 14 bases lying between them. For the CDR3, the DNA is TGTGCCAGCAGTTTCCAGGCGGGGTGGGACAATGAGCAGTTCTTC. Residues: CASSFQAGWDNEQFF.

This clonotype was seen more than once but under ten times. The chain recombines TRBV20-1 with TRBJ1-2; the match to TRBD1 covers 11 bases. V dropped 6 bases and J dropped 3; count of bases not matched to a gene: 9. This CDR3 region has 15 residues. Germline values: CDR1 DFQATT, CDR2 SNEGSKA (reference sequence). CDR3 sequence (DNA): TGCAGTGCGAAAGTCCCGGGACAGGGGGACTATGGCTACACCTTC. Protein: CSAKVPGQGDYGYTF.

The chain carries TRBV20-1 and TRBJ2-1; TRBD2 agrees at 13 bases. Germline V gene lookup returns CDR1 DFQATT and CDR2 SNEGSKA (reference sequence). J was trimmed by 15 bases and V by 3 bases; bases with no gene match: 17. The CDR3 length is 16 residues. The CDR3 loop is CSARPPRVTSGGPTFF. The DNA of the CDR3 is TGCAGTGCTAGGCCGCCTAGAGTGACTAGCGGGGGGCCAACGTTCTTC.

The chain recombines TRBV27 with TRBJ1-5; D unclear. From germline, CDR1 is MNHEY and CDR2 SMNVEV (reference sequence). V lost 5 bases, J lost 5 bases, and 16 bases lay in between. There are 15 residues in the CDR3. As DNA, the CDR3 is TGTGCCAGCAGTCGAGACGGAAGCTGGCATCAGCCCCAGCATTTT. Translating gives CASSRDGSWHQPQHF.